The clone carrying this TCR beta chain was picked up many times. The antigen is not known. Two-round multiplex PCR on genomic DNA was the method by which TCR beta CDR3 was amplified. Round one of PCR was performed, and it used primers specific to each TRBV and TRBJ gene. Each CDR3 protein is one row after TCRdb ran MiXCR on the multiplex PCR reads. The sample has about 51,000 distinct CDR3 sequences, under 45% seen once; the top ten hold 9.2%. The sample belongs to a study of prognosis after radiotherapy for stage I lung cancer. Study-wide context: Stage I non-small cell lung cancer patients were enrolled between early 2018 and January 2019.

The ends lost 7 bases at V and 4 bases at J; junction bases unmatched: 7. This CDR3 comprises 15 residues. From germline, CDR1 is SGHKS and CDR2 YYEKEE (reference sequence). Study conclusions and caveats: A determination of whether the expanded TCR clones were tumor-specific was not made.

The sequence was obtained from a donor older than 45 with non-small cell lung cancer. The rearrangement links TRBV5-5 to TRBJ2-1, with 11 nucleotides matching TRBD2. Specimen: PBMCs, collected before or after stereotactic body radiation therapy (not recorded which). DNA for the CDR3: TGTGCCAGCCGTAGCGGGAGGGCCTCGTACAATGAGCAGTTCTTC. It codes for CASRSGRASYNEQFF.